Below, one TCR beta chain is given with its context. Its antigen is undetermined. Individual cDNA molecules received unique molecular identifiers during library preparation. TCRdb redid the calling of the 5' RACE reads with MiXCR, one entry per CDR3 protein. The data show approximately 110,000 distinct CDR3 sequences, more than 12% seen once. This entry is derived from a study of early T cells in non-severe SARS-CoV-2 infection. Study information: Alpha and beta chains were unpaired, from unsorted whole-blood bulk RNA.

The CDR3 is 15 amino acids. V trimming: 3 bases; J trimming: 1 base; junction bases outside the gene matches: 3. Germline values: CDR1 SGHRS, CDR2 YFSETQ. Study-level findings and limits: VDJdb matching favored anti-spike CD8 responses, missing private and CD4 specificities.

The chain is built from TRBV5-1 and TRBJ2-5; 10 bases line up with TRBD2. Sequenced input: whole blood. This TCR was sampled from an adult who was a healthcare worker with PCR-confirmed SARS-CoV-2 infection or an uninfected control (not recorded which). DNA for the CDR3: TGCGCCAGCAGCTCTCTAGCGGGAGCCCAAGAGACCCAGTACTTC. Translating gives CASSSLAGAQETQYF.